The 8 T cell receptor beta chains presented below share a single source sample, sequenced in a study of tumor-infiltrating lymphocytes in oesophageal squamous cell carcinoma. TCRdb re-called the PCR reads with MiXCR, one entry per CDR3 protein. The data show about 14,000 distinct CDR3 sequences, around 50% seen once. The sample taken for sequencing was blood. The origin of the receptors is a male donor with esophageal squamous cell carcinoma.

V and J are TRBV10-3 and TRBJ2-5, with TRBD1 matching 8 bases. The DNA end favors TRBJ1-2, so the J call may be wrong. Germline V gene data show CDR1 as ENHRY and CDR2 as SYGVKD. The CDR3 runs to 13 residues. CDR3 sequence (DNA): TGTGCCCTGACGGACAGGGCGCTCTATGGCTACACCTTC. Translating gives CALTDRALYGYTF.

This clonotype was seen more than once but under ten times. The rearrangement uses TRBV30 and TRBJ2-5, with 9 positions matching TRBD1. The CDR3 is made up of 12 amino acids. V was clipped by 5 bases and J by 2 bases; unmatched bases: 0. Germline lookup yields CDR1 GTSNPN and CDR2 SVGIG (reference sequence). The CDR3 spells CAWDRGQETQYF. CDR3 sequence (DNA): TGTGCCTGGGACAGGGGGCAAGAGACCCAGTACTTC.

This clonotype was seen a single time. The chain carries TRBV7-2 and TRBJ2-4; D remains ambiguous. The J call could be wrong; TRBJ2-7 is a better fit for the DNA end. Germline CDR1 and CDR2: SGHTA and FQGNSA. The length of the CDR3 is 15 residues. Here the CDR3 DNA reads TGTGCCAGCAGCCCTCAAGGGCAAGGTTTGGACGAGCAGTACTTC. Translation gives CASSPQGQGLDEQYF.

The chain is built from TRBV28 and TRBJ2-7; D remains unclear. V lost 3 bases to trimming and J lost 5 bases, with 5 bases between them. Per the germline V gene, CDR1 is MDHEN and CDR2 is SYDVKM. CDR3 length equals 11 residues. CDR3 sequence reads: CASSFFHEQYF. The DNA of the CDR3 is TGTGCCAGCAGTTTCTTCCACGAGCAGTACTTC.

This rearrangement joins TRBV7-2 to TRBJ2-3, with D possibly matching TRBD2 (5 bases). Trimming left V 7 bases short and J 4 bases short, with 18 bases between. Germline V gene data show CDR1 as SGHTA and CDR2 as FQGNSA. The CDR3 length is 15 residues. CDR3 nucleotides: TGTGCCAGCATCGTCCGACGTGGAGGTCCAGATACGCAGTATTTT. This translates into CASIVRRGGPDTQYF.

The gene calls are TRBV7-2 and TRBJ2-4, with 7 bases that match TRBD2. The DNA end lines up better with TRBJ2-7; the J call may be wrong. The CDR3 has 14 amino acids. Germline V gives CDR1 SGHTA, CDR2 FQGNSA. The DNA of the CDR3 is TGTGCCAGCAGCTACAGCGGGACCACCTACGAGCAGTACTTC. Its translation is CASSYSGTTYEQYF.

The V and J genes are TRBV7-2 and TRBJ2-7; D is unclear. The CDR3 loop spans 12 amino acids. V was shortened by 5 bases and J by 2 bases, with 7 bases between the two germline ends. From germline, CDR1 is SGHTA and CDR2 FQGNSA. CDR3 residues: CASSPLPYEQYF. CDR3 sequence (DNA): TGTGCCAGCAGCCCCCTTCCCTACGAGCAGTACTTC.

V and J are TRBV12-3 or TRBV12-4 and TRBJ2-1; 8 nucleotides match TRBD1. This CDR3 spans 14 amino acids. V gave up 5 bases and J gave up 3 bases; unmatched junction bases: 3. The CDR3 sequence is CASSPGQDYNEQFF. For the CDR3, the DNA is TGTGCCAGCAGTCCGGGACAGGACTACAATGAGCAGTTCTTC.